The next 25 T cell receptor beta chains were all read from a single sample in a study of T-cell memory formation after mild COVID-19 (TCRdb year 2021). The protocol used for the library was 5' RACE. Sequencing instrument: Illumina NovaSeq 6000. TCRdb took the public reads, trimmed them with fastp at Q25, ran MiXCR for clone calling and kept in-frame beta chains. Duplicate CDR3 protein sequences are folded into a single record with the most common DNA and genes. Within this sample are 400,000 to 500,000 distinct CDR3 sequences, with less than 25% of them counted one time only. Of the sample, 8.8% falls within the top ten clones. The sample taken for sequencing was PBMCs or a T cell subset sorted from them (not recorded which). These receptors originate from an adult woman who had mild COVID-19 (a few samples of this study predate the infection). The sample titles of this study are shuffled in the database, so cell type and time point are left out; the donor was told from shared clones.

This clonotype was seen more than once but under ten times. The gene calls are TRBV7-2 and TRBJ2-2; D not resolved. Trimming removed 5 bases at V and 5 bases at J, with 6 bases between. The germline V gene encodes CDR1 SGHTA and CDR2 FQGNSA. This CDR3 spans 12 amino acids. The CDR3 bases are TGTGCCAGCAGCGTCCGGACCGGGGAGCTGTTTTTT. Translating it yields CASSVRTGELFF.

For the CDR3, the DNA is TGTGCCAGCAGTTACCCCGGACAGAGCCTCATGAACACTGAAGCTTTCTTT. This encodes CASSYPGQSLMNTEAFF. The chain links TRBV6-2 or TRBV6-3 to TRBJ1-1, with a possible D match to TRBD1 (6 bases). Germline CDR1 and CDR2: MNHEY and SVGEGT. V lost 2 bases, J lost 0 bases, and 16 bases lay in between. The CDR3 contains 17 residues.

The CDR3 reads CASSPGTSGSREETQYF. CDR3 coding DNA: TGTGCCAGCAGCCCCGGGACTAGCGGGAGTAGAGAAGAGACCCAGTACTTC. V usage is TRBV7-2 and J usage is TRBJ2-5, with 14 bases fitting TRBD2. After removal of 5 bases from V and 3 bases from J, the junction contained 8 bases not matched to a gene. Looked up from germline, CDR1 is SGHTA and CDR2 is FQGNSA. The CDR3 extends over 17 amino acids. Filled out from reference TRBV7-2 and TRBJ2-5, the complete variable domain reads GAGVSQSPSNKVTEKGKDVELRCDPISGHTALYWYRQSLGQGLEFLIYFQGNSAPDKSGLPSDRFSAERTGGSVSTLTIQRTQQEDSAVYLCASSPGTSGSREETQYFGPGTRLLVL.

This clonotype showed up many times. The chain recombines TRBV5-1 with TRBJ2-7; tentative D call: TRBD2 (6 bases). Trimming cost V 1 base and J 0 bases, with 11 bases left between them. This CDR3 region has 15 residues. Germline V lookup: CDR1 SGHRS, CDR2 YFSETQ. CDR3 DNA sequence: TGCGCCAGCAGCTTGTCGGGGGTCAGCTCCTACGAGCAGTACTTC. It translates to CASSLSGVSSYEQYF.

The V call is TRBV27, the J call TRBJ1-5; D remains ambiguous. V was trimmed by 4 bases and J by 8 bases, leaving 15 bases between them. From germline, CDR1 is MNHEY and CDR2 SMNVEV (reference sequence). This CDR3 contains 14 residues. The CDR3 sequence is CASSSLIRKEPQHF. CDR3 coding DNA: TGTGCCAGCAGTTCATTGATTCGGAAGGAGCCCCAGCATTTT.

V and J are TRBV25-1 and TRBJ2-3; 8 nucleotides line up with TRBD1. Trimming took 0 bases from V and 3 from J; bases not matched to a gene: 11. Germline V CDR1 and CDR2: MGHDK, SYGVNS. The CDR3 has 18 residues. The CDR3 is CASSEYPTRRQGTDTQYF. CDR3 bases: TGTGCCAGCAGTGAATACCCGACCCGGAGACAGGGGACAGATACGCAGTATTTT.

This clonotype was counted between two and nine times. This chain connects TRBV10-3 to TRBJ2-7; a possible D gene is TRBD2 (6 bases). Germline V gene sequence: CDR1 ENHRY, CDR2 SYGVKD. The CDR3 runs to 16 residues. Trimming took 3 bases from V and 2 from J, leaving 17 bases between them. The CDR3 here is CAISDPLRDFAYEQYF. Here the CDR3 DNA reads TGTGCCATCAGTGACCCCCTCCGGGACTTCGCCTACGAGCAGTACTTC.

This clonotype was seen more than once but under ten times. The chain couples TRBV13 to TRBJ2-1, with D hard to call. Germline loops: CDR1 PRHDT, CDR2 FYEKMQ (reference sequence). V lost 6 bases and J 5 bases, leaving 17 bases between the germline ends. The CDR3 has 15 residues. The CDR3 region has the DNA TGTGCCAGCAGTCCAGTGGTCCTACGAGACAATGAGCAGTTCTTC. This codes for CASSPVVLRDNEQFF.

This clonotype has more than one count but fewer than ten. The CDR3 here is CASSQPRSSGTYNEQFF. CDR3 sequence (DNA): TGCGCCAGCAGCCAACCTCGATCTAGCGGGACCTACAATGAGCAGTTCTTC. The gene calls are TRBV4-1 and TRBJ2-1; 9 bases agree with TRBD2. Germline CDR1 is MGHRA and CDR2 is YSYEKL. The V gene end was trimmed by 2 bases and the J gene end by 2 bases; junction bases not matched to a gene: 7. The CDR3 length is 17 residues.

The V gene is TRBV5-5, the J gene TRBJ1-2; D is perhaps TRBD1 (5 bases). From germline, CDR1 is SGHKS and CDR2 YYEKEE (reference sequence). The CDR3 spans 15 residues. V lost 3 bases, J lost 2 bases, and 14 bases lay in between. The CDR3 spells CASSSASGTNYGYTF. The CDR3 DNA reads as TGTGCCAGCAGCTCGGCCTCAGGGACGAACTATGGCTACACCTTC.

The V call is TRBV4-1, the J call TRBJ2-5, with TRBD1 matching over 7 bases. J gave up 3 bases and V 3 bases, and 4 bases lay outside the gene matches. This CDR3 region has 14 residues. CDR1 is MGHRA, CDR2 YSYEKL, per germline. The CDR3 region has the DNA TGCGCCAGCAGCCAGACAGGGTTGGAAGAGACCCAGTACTTC. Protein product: CASSQTGLEETQYF.

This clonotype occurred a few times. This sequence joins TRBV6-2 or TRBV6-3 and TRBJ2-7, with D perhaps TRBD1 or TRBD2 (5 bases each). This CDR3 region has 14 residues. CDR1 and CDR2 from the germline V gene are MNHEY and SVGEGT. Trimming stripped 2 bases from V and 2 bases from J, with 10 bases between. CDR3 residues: CASSYGGTTYEQYF. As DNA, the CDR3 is TGTGCCAGCAGTTACGGGGGTACGACCTACGAGCAGTACTTC.

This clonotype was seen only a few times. The CDR3 coding sequence is TGTGCCAGCAGCTTAGCGGGGCCGGGAAACATTCAGTACTTC. Protein sequence: CASSLAGPGNIQYF. The chain couples TRBV7-9 to TRBJ2-4; TRBD1 is a possible D gene (5 bases). Germline CDR1 reads SEHNR; CDR2 reads FQNEAQ (reference sequence). The CDR3 spans 14 residues. V was pared by 0 bases and J by 6 bases, with 9 bases between.

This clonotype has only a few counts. The CDR3 region has the DNA TGCGCCAGCAGCGGTCCGGGACAGGGGATTGAAAAACTGTTTTTT. It translates to CASSGPGQGIEKLFF. This chain joins TRBV4-1 and TRBJ1-4, with TRBD1 matching 10 bases. Trimming at V came to 5 bases and at J to 7 bases, leaving 7 bases not matched to a gene. Germline V lookup: CDR1 MGHRA, CDR2 YSYEKL. This CDR3 region has 15 residues.

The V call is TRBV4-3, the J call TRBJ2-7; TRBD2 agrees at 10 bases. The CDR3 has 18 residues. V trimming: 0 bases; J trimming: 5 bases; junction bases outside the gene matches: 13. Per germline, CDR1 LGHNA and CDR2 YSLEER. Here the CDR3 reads CASSQDPGVAGGIDEQYF. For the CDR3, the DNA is TGCGCCAGCAGCCAAGATCCGGGGGTAGCGGGAGGCATTGACGAGCAGTACTTC.

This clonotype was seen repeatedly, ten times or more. CDR3 coding DNA: TGTGCCAGCAGCTTAGAGCCGGGATACTCCTACGAGCAGTACTTC. It yields the protein CASSLEPGYSYEQYF. The chain combines TRBV7-2 with TRBJ2-7, with a tentative D call TRBD2 (5 bases). CDR1 is SGHTA and CDR2 is FQGNSA in the germline V gene. The CDR3 extends over 15 amino acids. V was pared by 1 base and J by 0 bases, with 10 bases between.

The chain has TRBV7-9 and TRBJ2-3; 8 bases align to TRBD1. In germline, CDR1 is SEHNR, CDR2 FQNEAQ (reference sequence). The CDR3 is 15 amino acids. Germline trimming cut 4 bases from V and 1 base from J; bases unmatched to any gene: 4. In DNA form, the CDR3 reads TGTGCCAGCAGCTCGCGGACAGGGCGCACAGATACGCAGTATTTT. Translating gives CASSSRTGRTDTQYF.

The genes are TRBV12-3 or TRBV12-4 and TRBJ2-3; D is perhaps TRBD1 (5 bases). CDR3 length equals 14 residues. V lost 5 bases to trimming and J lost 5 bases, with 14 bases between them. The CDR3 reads CASSRQGYKDTQYF. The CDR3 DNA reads TGTGCCAGCAGTCGCCAGGGTTATAAAGATACGCAGTATTTT.

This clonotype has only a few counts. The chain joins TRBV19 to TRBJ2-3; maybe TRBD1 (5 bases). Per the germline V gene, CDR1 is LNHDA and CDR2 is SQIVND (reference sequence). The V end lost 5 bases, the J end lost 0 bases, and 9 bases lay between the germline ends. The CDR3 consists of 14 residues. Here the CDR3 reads CASSGWGSTDTQYF. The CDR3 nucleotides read TGTGCCAGTAGTGGATGGGGCAGCACAGATACGCAGTATTTT.

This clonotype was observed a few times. CDR3 bases: TGTGCCAGCAGCAGACGGTTCCTATTGAACACTGAAGCTTTCTTT. It encodes CASSRRFLLNTEAFF. The chain uses TRBV12-3 or TRBV12-4 and TRBJ1-1; D is unresolved. Between the trimmed V and J ends, which lost 6 bases and 0 bases, there was a span of 14 bases. The CDR3 is made up of 15 amino acids.

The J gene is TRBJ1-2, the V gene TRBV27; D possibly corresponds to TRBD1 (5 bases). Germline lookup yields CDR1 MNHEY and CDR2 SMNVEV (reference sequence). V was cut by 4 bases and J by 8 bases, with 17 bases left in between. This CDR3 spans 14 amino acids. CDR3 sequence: CASSWEGTVGGYTF. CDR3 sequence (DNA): TGTGCCAGCAGTTGGGAGGGGACGGTGGGCGGCTACACCTTC.

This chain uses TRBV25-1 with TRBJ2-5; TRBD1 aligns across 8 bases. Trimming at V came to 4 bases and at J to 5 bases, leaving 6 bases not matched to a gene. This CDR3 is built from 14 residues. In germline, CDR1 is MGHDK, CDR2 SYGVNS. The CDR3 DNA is TGTGCCAGCAGTGGCCCGACAGGGGAGGAGACCCAGTACTTC. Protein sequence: CASSGPTGEETQYF. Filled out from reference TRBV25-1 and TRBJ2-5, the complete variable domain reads EADIYQTPRYLVIGTGKKITLECSQTMGHDKMYWYQQDPGMELHLIHYSYGVNSTEKGDLSSESTVSRIRTEHFPLTLESARPSHTSQYLCASSGPTGEETQYFGPGTRLLVL.

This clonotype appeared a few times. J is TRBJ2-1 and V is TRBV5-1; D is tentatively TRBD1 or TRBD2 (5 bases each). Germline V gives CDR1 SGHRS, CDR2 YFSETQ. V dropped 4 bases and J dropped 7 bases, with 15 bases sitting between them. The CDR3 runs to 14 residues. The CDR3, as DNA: TGCGCCAGCAGCGAGATGGGGCTAGCTAATGAGCAGTTCTTC. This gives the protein CASSEMGLANEQFF.

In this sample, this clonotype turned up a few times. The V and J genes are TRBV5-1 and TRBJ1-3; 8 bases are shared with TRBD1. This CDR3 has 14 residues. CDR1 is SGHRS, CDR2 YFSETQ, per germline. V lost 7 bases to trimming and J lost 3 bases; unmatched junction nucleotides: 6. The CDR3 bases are TGCGCCAGCCGGACAGGGACCGATGGAAACACCATATATTTT. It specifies CASRTGTDGNTIYF.

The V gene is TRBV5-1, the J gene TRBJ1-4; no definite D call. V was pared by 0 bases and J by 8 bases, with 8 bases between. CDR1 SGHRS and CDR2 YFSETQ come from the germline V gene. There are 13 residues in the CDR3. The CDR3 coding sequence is TGCGCCAGCAGCTTGGAAGTGCGGGAAAAACTGTTTTTT. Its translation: CASSLEVREKLFF.